Listed below are T cell receptor beta chains from one sample, sequenced in a study of somatic mutations in cytotoxic T cells in rheumatoid arthritis. TCRdb's table, derived via immunoSEQ multiplex PCR, lists solely in-frame clones and lacks some. The top ten clones hold about 34% of a sample with several thousand clones, around 75% of them seen once. Sample: CD8+ T cells sorted from blood. Receptors were obtained from a woman in her forties or fifties in good health. Both conserved end residues are part of each CDR3. A D gene is named only where the DNA matches it firmly. Clone size is shown for a subset of rows, as once, few, many or a class of expanded clone.

clone_size: once; d_call: -; j_call: TRBJ1-1; v_call: TRBV28; cdr3_aa: CASSSGVALMNTEAFF; cdr3_nt: TGTGCCAGCAGTTCCGGGGTTGCCCTCATGAACACTGAAGCTTTCTTT
clone_size: -; d_call: TRBD1; j_call: TRBJ2-7; v_call: TRBV7-9; cdr3_aa: CASSSSGTVISYEQYF; cdr3_nt: TGTGCCAGCAGCTCGTCCGGGACAGTGATCTCCTACGAGCAGTACTTC
clone_size: -; d_call: -; j_call: TRBJ1-6; v_call: TRBV4-2; cdr3_aa: CASSQGSQGNNSPLHF; cdr3_nt: TGTGCCAGCAGCCAAGGTTCCCAGGGCAATAATTCACCCCTCCACTTT
clone_size: -; d_call: -; j_call: TRBJ1-2; v_call: TRBV9; cdr3_aa: CASSAGVDYGYTF; cdr3_nt: TGTGCCAGCAGCGCGGGGGTGGACTATGGCTACACCTTC
clone_size: -; d_call: TRBD1; j_call: TRBJ1-1; v_call: TRBV5-1; cdr3_aa: CASSPDRDTEAFF; cdr3_nt: TGCGCCAGCAGCCCGGACAGGGACACTGAAGCTTTCTTT
clone_size: -; d_call: -; j_call: TRBJ1-4; v_call: TRBV18; cdr3_aa: CASSGENEKLFF; cdr3_nt: TGTGCCAGCTCAGGGGAGAATGAAAAACTGTTTTTT
clone_size: -; d_call: TRBD1; j_call: TRBJ2-3; v_call: TRBV11-2; cdr3_aa: CASSTTGQEHTDTQYF; cdr3_nt: TGTGCCAGCAGTACCACGGGACAGGAACATACAGATACGCAGTATTTT
clone_size: -; d_call: -; j_call: TRBJ1-3; v_call: TRBV27; cdr3_aa: CASSQAGGNTIYF; cdr3_nt: TGTGCCAGCAGCCAAGCCGGGGGAAACACCATATATTTT
clone_size: -; d_call: TRBD1; j_call: TRBJ1-1; v_call: TRBV10-3; cdr3_aa: CATGQVKTMNTEAFF; cdr3_nt: TGTGCCACGGGACAGGTCAAGACCATGAACACTGAAGCTTTCTTT
clone_size: -; d_call: -; j_call: TRBJ2-2; v_call: TRBV6-5; cdr3_aa: CASSYSETGELFF; cdr3_nt: TGTGCCAGCAGTTACTCTGAGACCGGGGAGCTGTTTTTT
clone_size: -; d_call: -; j_call: TRBJ2-7; v_call: TRBV27; cdr3_aa: CASSLSSTGPSYEQYF; cdr3_nt: TGTGCCAGCAGTTTATCTTCGACAGGACCCTCCTACGAGCAGTACTTC
clone_size: -; d_call: TRBD2; j_call: TRBJ2-1; v_call: TRBV7-3; cdr3_aa: CASSLYSGDYNEQFF; cdr3_nt: TGTGCCAGCAGCTTATACAGCGGGGACTACAATGAGCAGTTCTTC
clone_size: -; d_call: TRBD1; j_call: TRBJ1-4; v_call: TRBV7-9; cdr3_aa: CASSLTGQGLEKLFF; cdr3_nt: TGTGCCAGCAGCTTAACGGGACAGGGGTTAGAAAAACTGTTTTTT
clone_size: -; d_call: -; j_call: TRBJ2-1; v_call: TRBV5-8; cdr3_aa: CASSDYLGGGEQFF; cdr3_nt: TGTGCCAGCAGCGATTACTTAGGCGGAGGGGAGCAGTTCTTC
clone_size: -; d_call: TRBD1; j_call: TRBJ2-4; v_call: TRBV5-6; cdr3_aa: CASSLFSTGDIQYF; cdr3_nt: TGTGCCAGCAGCCTCTTCAGTACAGGGGACATTCAGTACTTC
clone_size: -; d_call: -; j_call: TRBJ2-7; v_call: TRBV11-2; cdr3_aa: CASSPDAGEYGYEQYF; cdr3_nt: TGTGCCAGCAGCCCCGATGCGGGCGAGTACGGCTACGAGCAGTACTTC
clone_size: once; d_call: TRBD2; j_call: TRBJ2-1; v_call: TRBV2; cdr3_aa: CASRVMAGAYNEQFF; cdr3_nt: TGTGCCAGCAGGGTGATGGCGGGGGCCTACAATGAGCAGTTCTTC
clone_size: -; d_call: -; j_call: TRBJ1-1; v_call: TRBV5-6; cdr3_aa: CASSLSFEAFF; cdr3_nt: TGTGCCAGCAGCTTATCCTTTGAAGCTTTCTTT
clone_size: -; d_call: TRBD2; j_call: TRBJ2-7; v_call: TRBV14; cdr3_aa: CASSQGRSGGLSYEQYF; cdr3_nt: TGTGCCAGCAGCCAAGGCCGTAGCGGGGGACTGTCCTACGAGCAGTACTTC
clone_size: -; d_call: TRBD1; j_call: TRBJ2-7; v_call: TRBV7-9; cdr3_aa: CASSSLQGTAYEQYF; cdr3_nt: TGTGCCAGCAGCTCGCTACAGGGGACGGCCTACGAGCAGTACTTC
clone_size: -; d_call: TRBD2; j_call: TRBJ2-1; v_call: TRBV10-3; cdr3_aa: CAISASGAYNEQFF; cdr3_nt: TGTGCCATCAGTGCTAGCGGAGCTTACAATGAGCAGTTCTTC
clone_size: -; d_call: TRBD2; j_call: TRBJ2-1; v_call: TRBV7-3; cdr3_aa: CASSTGVGGEMDEQFF; cdr3_nt: TGTGCCAGCTCCACCGGGGTGGGGGGGGAGATGGATGAGCAGTTCTTC
clone_size: -; d_call: -; j_call: TRBJ2-2; v_call: TRBV4-2; cdr3_aa: CASSQEPGLGTGELFF; cdr3_nt: TGTGCCAGCAGCCAAGAACCGGGTCTCGGCACCGGGGAGCTGTTTTTT
clone_size: -; d_call: -; j_call: TRBJ1-5; v_call: TRBV2; cdr3_aa: CASSVESNQPQHF; cdr3_nt: TGTGCCAGCAGTGTTGAGAGCAATCAGCCCCAGCATTTT
clone_size: -; d_call: TRBD2; j_call: TRBJ2-3; v_call: TRBV27; cdr3_aa: CASSYSGGGYTQYF; cdr3_nt: TGTGCCAGCAGCTATAGCGGGGGGGGGTATACGCAGTATTTT
clone_size: once; d_call: TRBD1; j_call: TRBJ2-7; v_call: TRBV9; cdr3_aa: CASSHSGTGSYEQYF; cdr3_nt: TGTGCCAGCAGCCATTCGGGGACAGGGTCCTACGAGCAGTACTTC
clone_size: -; d_call: -; j_call: TRBJ1-1; v_call: TRBV7-8; cdr3_aa: CASSFRAIGSNTEAFF; cdr3_nt: TGTGCCAGCAGCTTCAGGGCTATAGGGTCGAACACTGAAGCTTTCTTT
clone_size: -; d_call: TRBD2; j_call: TRBJ2-5; v_call: TRBV2; cdr3_aa: CASSAGLVVFGETQYF; cdr3_nt: TGTGCCAGCAGTGCGGGACTAGTGGTTTTTGGGGAGACCCAGTACTTC
clone_size: -; d_call: -; j_call: TRBJ1-1; v_call: TRBV6-5; cdr3_aa: CASSESRGAVVAFF; cdr3_nt: TGTGCCAGCAGTGAATCCAGGGGAGCTGTGGTAGCTTTCTTT